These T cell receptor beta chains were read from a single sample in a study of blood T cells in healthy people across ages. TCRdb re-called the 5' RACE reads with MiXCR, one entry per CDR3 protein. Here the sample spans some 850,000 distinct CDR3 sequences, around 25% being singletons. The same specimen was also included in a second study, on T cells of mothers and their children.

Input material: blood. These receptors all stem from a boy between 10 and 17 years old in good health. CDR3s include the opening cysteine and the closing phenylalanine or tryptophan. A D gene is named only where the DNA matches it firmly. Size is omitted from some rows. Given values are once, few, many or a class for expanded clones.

cdr3_aa: CAASQDNYGYTF; cdr3_nt: TGTGCCGCATCACAAGACAACTATGGCTACACCTTC; clone_size: .; v_call: TRBV24-1; d_call: .; j_call: TRBJ1-2
cdr3_aa: CASSYTSGSGRETQYF; cdr3_nt: TGTGCCAGCAGCTACACTAGCGGGAGCGGCCGGGAGACCCAGTACTTC; clone_size: few; v_call: TRBV7-2; d_call: TRBD2; j_call: TRBJ2-5
cdr3_aa: CASSLIGTGGDTEAFF; cdr3_nt: TGTGCCAGCAGTTTAATCGGGACAGGGGGGGACACTGAAGCTTTCTTT; clone_size: few; v_call: TRBV27; d_call: TRBD1; j_call: TRBJ1-1
cdr3_aa: CATSRGEGVVNEQFF; cdr3_nt: TGTGCCACCAGCAGAGGAGAGGGGGTGGTGAATGAGCAGTTCTTC; clone_size: .; v_call: TRBV15; d_call: .; j_call: TRBJ2-1
cdr3_aa: CASSLVGDPYNEQFF; cdr3_nt: TGCGCCAGCAGCTTAGTAGGGGACCCCTACAATGAGCAGTTCTTC; clone_size: .; v_call: TRBV5-1; d_call: .; j_call: TRBJ2-1
cdr3_aa: CASSLAGVSHPYGYTF; cdr3_nt: TGTGCCAGCAGTTTAGCTGGGGTCTCGCATCCCTATGGCTACACCTTC; clone_size: .; v_call: TRBV12-3/TRBV12-4; d_call: .; j_call: TRBJ1-2
cdr3_aa: CASSVAASGDYEQYF; cdr3_nt: TGTGCCAGCAGCGTAGCAGCTAGCGGGGACTACGAGCAGTACTTC; clone_size: .; v_call: TRBV9; d_call: TRBD2; j_call: TRBJ2-7
cdr3_aa: CSARAGTSGGGETQYF; cdr3_nt: TGCAGTGCTAGAGCAGGGACTAGCGGGGGCGGGGAGACCCAGTACTTC; clone_size: .; v_call: TRBV20-1; d_call: TRBD2; j_call: TRBJ2-5
cdr3_aa: CASSPPTGEKGDTQYF; cdr3_nt: TGTGCCAGCAGCCCTCCCACAGGGGAAAAGGGAGATACGCAGTATTTT; clone_size: .; v_call: TRBV13; d_call: TRBD1; j_call: TRBJ2-3
cdr3_aa: CASSSVVGGLGEQYF; cdr3_nt: TGTGCCAGCAGCTCCGTAGTGGGGGGATTGGGCGAGCAGTACTTC; clone_size: few; v_call: TRBV7-8; d_call: .; j_call: TRBJ2-7
cdr3_aa: CASSDMYTDTQYF; cdr3_nt: TGTGCCAGCAGCGACATGTACACAGATACGCAGTATTTT; clone_size: .; v_call: TRBV2; d_call: .; j_call: TRBJ2-3
cdr3_aa: CVSSQTPGQGGYGYTF; cdr3_nt: TGTGTCAGCAGCCAAACGCCGGGACAGGGCGGCTATGGCTACACCTTC; clone_size: few; v_call: TRBV13; d_call: TRBD1; j_call: TRBJ1-2
cdr3_aa: CSVSQEVGNQPQHF; cdr3_nt: TGCAGCGTTTCCCAGGAGGTCGGAAATCAGCCCCAGCATTTT; clone_size: few; v_call: TRBV29-1; d_call: .; j_call: TRBJ1-5
cdr3_aa: CSATRDLGEGYTF; cdr3_nt: TGCAGTGCTACACGGGATCTTGGGGAGGGCTACACCTTC; clone_size: few; v_call: TRBV20-1; d_call: .; j_call: TRBJ1-2
cdr3_aa: CAEPPGRYEQYF; cdr3_nt: TGTGCCGAGCCCCCAGGGAGATACGAGCAGTACTTC; clone_size: .; v_call: TRBV3-1; d_call: .; j_call: TRBJ2-7
cdr3_aa: CAWSSGDNSPLHF; cdr3_nt: TGTGCCTGGAGTTCAGGGGACAATTCACCCCTCCACTTT; clone_size: few; v_call: TRBV30; d_call: .; j_call: TRBJ1-6
cdr3_aa: CSAADPGQGDTGELFF; cdr3_nt: TGCAGTGCCGCGGATCCCGGACAGGGTGACACCGGGGAGCTGTTTTTT; clone_size: .; v_call: TRBV20-1; d_call: TRBD1; j_call: TRBJ2-2
cdr3_aa: CASSQVQGGNQPQHF; cdr3_nt: TGTGCCAGCAGCCAAGTACAGGGTGGCAATCAGCCCCAGCATTTT; clone_size: .; v_call: TRBV4-2; d_call: .; j_call: TRBJ1-5
cdr3_aa: CASSLQEIDSGNTIYF; cdr3_nt: TGTGCCAGCAGCTTACAGGAGATTGACTCTGGAAACACCATATATTTT; clone_size: .; v_call: TRBV27; d_call: .; j_call: TRBJ1-3
cdr3_aa: CASSRLGGSNQPQHF; cdr3_nt: TGTGCCAGCAGTCGGTTAGGGGGTAGCAATCAGCCCCAGCATTTT; clone_size: .; v_call: TRBV27; d_call: .; j_call: TRBJ1-5
cdr3_aa: CASSSTKETQYF; cdr3_nt: TGTGCCAGCAGTTCGACTAAAGAGACCCAGTACTTC; clone_size: .; v_call: TRBV28; d_call: .; j_call: TRBJ2-5
cdr3_aa: CASSLAGAGKEKLFF; cdr3_nt: TGCGCCAGCAGCTTGGCAGGGGCAGGGAAGGAAAAACTGTTTTTT; clone_size: .; v_call: TRBV5-1; d_call: .; j_call: TRBJ1-4